Below, 6 T cell receptor beta chains from the same sample are listed, as sequenced in a study of CXCR3-negative and CXCR3-positive naive CD8 T cells. Overall study results and limits: CXCR3-positive naive cells had TRB CDR3s that were more hydrophobic than CXCR3-negative naive cells had.

Antigens of these TCRs are unknown. Via 5' RACE with UMI labels, TRB cDNA libraries were prepared. TCRdb reprocessed the 5' RACE reads, keeping one entry per CDR3 protein, no DNA. This sample contains tens of thousands of distinct CDR3 sequences. The sample was naive CXCR3+ CD8+ T cells from blood. As for subset: CD45RO-CCR7+CD27+CD95- naive CD8+ T cells expressing CXCR3 (TNR3+). The receptors shown here come from a human donor in good health. Some clones in this sample may be carry-over from other donors' samples.

V and J are TRBV7-8 and TRBJ2-7; with no DNA, the TCRdb D assignment of TRBD2 cannot be verified. The germline gives CDR1 SGHVS, CDR2 FQNEAQ. CDR3 length: 16 amino acids. The CDR3: CASSARTSGFFGEQYF.

The chain recombines TRBV5-1 with TRBJ1-1. Germline V gene sequence: CDR1 SGHRS, CDR2 YFSETQ. The CDR3 covers 12 residues. The CDR3 is CASSQGGTEAFF.

The chain recombines TRBV12-3 or TRBV12-4 with TRBJ2-1. CDR3 length: 13 amino acids. CDR3 residues: CASSFEPRNEQFF.

The chain uses TRBV7-8 and TRBJ2-7; the D call of TRBD1 rests on TCRdb alone, since no DNA is present to check it. The CDR3 runs 14 residues. Germline V lookup: CDR1 SGHVS, CDR2 FQNEAQ. This CDR3 reads CASSPSDRVGEQYF.

The chain uses TRBV14 and TRBJ2-1. Germline V gene sequence: CDR1 SGHDN, CDR2 FVKESK. The CDR3 has 17 amino acids. The CDR3 spells CASSQGFTGASYNEQFF.

V is TRBV7-8 and J is TRBJ2-1; TCRdb reports TRBD2, a call that lacks DNA to check it against. Germline V CDR1 and CDR2: SGHVS, FQNEAQ. The CDR3 runs 15 residues. The chain's CDR3 is CASSLGLAGSNEQFF.